Listed here is a single T cell receptor (beta chain). The antigen remains undetermined. The length of the CDR3 is 15 residues. Trimming pared 1 base from V and 8 bases from J, leaving 17 bases between. The germline V gene has CDR1 SEHNR and CDR2 FQNEAQ (reference sequence). Sequenced by immunoSEQ multiplex PCR; TCRdb stores in-frame clones only, minus some. The sample includes approximately 450,000 clones, around 90% of them seen just once. This entry comes from a study of Ad26.COV2.S vaccination and SARS-CoV-2 variants. For the study at large: Within the COV1001 Ad26.COV2.S trial arm, the donor was enrolled. Recipients of Ad26.COV2.S got it intramuscularly, once or twice 56 days apart.

Study results and caveats: Placebo and vaccine recipients had non-spike TCR breadth that was similar. Vaccine recipients had higher spike-specific TCR breadth than placebo recipients.

The treatment was: around 19 received Ad26.COV2.S at low or high dose, single or two shots; roughly 5 received placebo; per-sample allocation not given. Specimen acquisition occurred on day 63 following the initial vaccine or placebo injection. The TCR sequence derives from a person between 18 and 60 years old who received the Ad26.COV2.S COVID-19 vaccine or a placebo. V and J are TRBV7-9 and TRBJ1-2; D perhaps matches TRBD1 (6 bases). The source was peripheral blood, collected in a trial of Ad26.COV2.S vaccine versus placebo. In DNA, the CDR3 is TGTGCCAGCAGCTTAGGACAGGAGACCGGTTGGGGCTACACCTTC. Protein product: CASSLGQETGWGYTF.